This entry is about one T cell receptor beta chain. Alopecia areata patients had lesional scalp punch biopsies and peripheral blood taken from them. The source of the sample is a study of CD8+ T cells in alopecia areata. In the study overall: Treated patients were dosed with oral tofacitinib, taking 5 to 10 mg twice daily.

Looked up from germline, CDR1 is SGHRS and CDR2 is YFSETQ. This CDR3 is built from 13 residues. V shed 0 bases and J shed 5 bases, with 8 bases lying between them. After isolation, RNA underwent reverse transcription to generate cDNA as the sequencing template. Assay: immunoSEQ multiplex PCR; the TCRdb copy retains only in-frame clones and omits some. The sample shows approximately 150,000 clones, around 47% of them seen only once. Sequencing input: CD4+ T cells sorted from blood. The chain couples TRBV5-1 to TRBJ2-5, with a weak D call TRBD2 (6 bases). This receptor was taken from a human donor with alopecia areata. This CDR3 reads CASSLGRDETQYF. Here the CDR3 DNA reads TGCGCCAGCAGCTTGGGGAGGGATGAGACCCAGTACTTC.